The clone carrying this TCR beta chain was counted a few times. TCRdb's table, derived via immunoSEQ multiplex PCR, lists solely in-frame clones and lacks some. The data show about 1 million clones, about 80% seen once. Germline V gene lookup returns CDR1 KGHSH and CDR2 LQKENI. The CDR3 is made up of 15 amino acids. V lost 0 bases and J lost 3, with 11 bases in between. This entry comes from a study of shared clonotypes between healthy human individuals. The rearrangement links TRBV18 to TRBJ1-1, with D unclear. The receptor was derived from a man aged 18 to 30 in good health. Sequenced material: memory CD4+ T cells sorted from blood. The subset was: CD45RA-negative fraction. As DNA, the CDR3 is TGTGCCAGCTCACCACCCATTCCAAGGGACACTGAAGCTTTCTTT. Its translation is CASSPPIPRDTEAFF.